The following is a T cell receptor beta chain sequence with its context. V lost 2 bases and J lost 6, with 14 bases in between. CDR1 is SGHDN and CDR2 is FVKESK in the germline V gene. The CDR3 extends over 15 amino acids. Methods used by the authors: Counts of nucleated cells, estimated from reference gene primer amplification, were obtained. Only in-frame clones appear in the TCRdb table, and some are missing; sequencing was by immunoSEQ multiplex PCR. The DNA gave D and trimming, while V, J and clone size come from that table. Of approximately 400,000 clones listed, 75% to 90% are singletons. Across about two dozen US areas, participants ranged in age from about 18 to 90 years. These data originate in a study of blood T cell repertoires in COVID-19. Study as a whole: PBMCs, B-cell-depleted T cells, or T cells were the source of the cDNA or gDNA that made up the material.

The clonotype comes from a woman between 50 and 59 years old who had recovered from COVID-19. The specimen was PBMCs or T cells enriched from blood (not recorded which). The chain couples TRBV14 to TRBJ2-1; D is unresolved. The CDR3 sequence: CASSQFAAVANEQFF. Written as DNA, the CDR3 is TGTGCCAGCAGCCAATTCGCGGCCGTCGCCAATGAGCAGTTCTTC. Supplemented by reference TRBV14 and TRBJ2-1, the full variable domain reads EAGVTQFPSHSVIEKGQTVTLRCDPISGHDNLYWYRRVMGKEIKFLLHFVKESKQDESGMPNNRFLAERTGGTYSTLKVQPAELEDSGVYFCASSQFAAVANEQFFGPGTRLTVL.